This TCR beta chain stems from a study of glioma-infiltrating T cells after dendritic cell vaccination. Study-wide background: Patients received autologous tumor lysate-pulsed dendritic cell vaccination between the early 2000s and the early 2010s. Dendritic cell vaccine was injected intradermally three times, biweekly.

The primer mix had 60 V beta and 13 J beta primers. Only in-frame clones appear in the TCRdb table, and some are missing; sequencing was by immunoSEQ multiplex PCR. The repertoire has approximately 36,000 clones, roughly four fifths of them found once; the top ten carry 7.8%. Before vaccination, two weeks after the third vaccination, and at progression, PBMC were collected. The sequenced sample was blood, obtained before dendritic cell vaccination. The receptor was isolated from a human donor with glioblastoma.

The CDR3 nucleotides read TGTGCCAGCAGCTCGGGACAGGGAGTGGGCGAGCAGTACTTC. This gives the protein CASSSGQGVGEQYF. The J gene is TRBJ2-7, the V gene TRBV9; 9 bases are a match to TRBD1. CDR3 size: 14 residues. CDR1 SGDLS and CDR2 YYNGEE come from the germline V gene. After removal of 4 bases from V and 6 bases from J, the junction contained 8 bases not matched to a gene.